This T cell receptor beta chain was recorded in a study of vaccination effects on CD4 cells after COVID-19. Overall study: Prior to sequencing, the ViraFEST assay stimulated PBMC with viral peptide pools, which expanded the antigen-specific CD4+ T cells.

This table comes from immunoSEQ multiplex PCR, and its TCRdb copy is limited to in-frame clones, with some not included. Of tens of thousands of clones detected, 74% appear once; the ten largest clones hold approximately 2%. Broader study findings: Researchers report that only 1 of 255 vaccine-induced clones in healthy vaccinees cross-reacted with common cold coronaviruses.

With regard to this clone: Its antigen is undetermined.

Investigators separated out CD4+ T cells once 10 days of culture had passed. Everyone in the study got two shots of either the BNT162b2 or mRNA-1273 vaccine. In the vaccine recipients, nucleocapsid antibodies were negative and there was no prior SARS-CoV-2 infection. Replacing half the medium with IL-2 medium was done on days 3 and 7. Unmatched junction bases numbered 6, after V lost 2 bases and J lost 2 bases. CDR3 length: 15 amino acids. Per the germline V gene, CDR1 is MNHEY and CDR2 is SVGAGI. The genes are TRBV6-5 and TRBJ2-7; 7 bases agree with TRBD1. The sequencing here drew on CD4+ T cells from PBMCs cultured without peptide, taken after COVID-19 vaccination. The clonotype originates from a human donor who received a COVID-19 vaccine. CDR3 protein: CASSYIRGQAYEQYV. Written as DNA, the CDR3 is TGTGCCAGCAGTTACATAAGAGGACAGGCCTACGAGCAGTACGTC.